Listed below are T cell receptor beta chains from one sample, sequenced in a study of T-cell reconstitution after alpha-beta-depleted transplantation in children. TCRdb reanalysed the PCR reads using MiXCR and keeps one entry per CDR3 protein. This sample has hundreds of thousands of distinct CDR3 sequences; roughly 17% occur once, and the top ten carry less than 30%. The specimen was PBMCs, mostly from graft donor cells, collected 360 days after TCRalphabeta/CD19-depleted stem cell transplant. All receptors derive from a boy under two years old who had a stem cell transplant for Wiskott-Aldrich syndrome, so the T cells may come from the graft donor. Each CDR3 is given with its conserved first and last residue. Fields, in order: D gene, CDR3 length, J gene, clone size, V gene, CDR3 protein, CDR3 DNA. The D gene is left open where the match is weak. Rows may omit the clone size; those that give it use once, few, many or a size class.

d_gene: -
len: 14
j_gene: TRBJ2-2
abundance: -
v_gene: TRBV5-1
CDR3aa: CASSLLTATGELFF
CDR3nt: TGCGCCAGCAGCTTACTTACAGCGACCGGGGAGCTGTTTTTT

d_gene: TRBD2
len: 17
j_gene: TRBJ2-1
abundance: few
v_gene: TRBV5-1
CDR3aa: CASSLPRTSGIPNEQFF
CDR3nt: TGCGCCAGCAGCTTGCCAAGGACTAGCGGGATTCCAAATGAGCAGTTCTTC

d_gene: -
len: 14
j_gene: TRBJ2-5
abundance: -
v_gene: TRBV9
CDR3aa: CASSVGVTEETQYF
CDR3nt: TGTGCCAGCAGCGTAGGAGTCACGGAAGAGACCCAGTACTTC

d_gene: TRBD2
len: 17
j_gene: TRBJ2-5
abundance: -
v_gene: TRBV9
CDR3aa: CASSVAVFGGGLETQYF
CDR3nt: TGTGCCAGCAGCGTAGCGGTCTTCGGGGGAGGGTTGGAGACCCAGTACTTC

d_gene: TRBD2
len: 17
j_gene: TRBJ2-1
abundance: -
v_gene: TRBV5-1
CDR3aa: CASSMGLAGGAYNEQFF
CDR3nt: TGCGCCAGCAGCATGGGACTAGCGGGGGGGGCCTACAATGAGCAGTTCTTC

d_gene: -
len: 14
j_gene: TRBJ2-1
abundance: few
v_gene: TRBV5-1
CDR3aa: CASSLEAAYNEQFF
CDR3nt: TGCGCCAGCAGCTTGGAGGCAGCTTACAATGAGCAGTTCTTC

d_gene: TRBD1
len: 14
j_gene: TRBJ2-7
abundance: few
v_gene: TRBV7-2
CDR3aa: CASSMWTGSYEQYF
CDR3nt: TGTGCCAGCAGCATGTGGACAGGGTCCTACGAGCAGTACTTC

d_gene: -
len: 13
j_gene: TRBJ2-1
abundance: few
v_gene: TRBV5-1
CDR3aa: CASSLAVPNEQFF
CDR3nt: TGCGCCAGCAGCTTGGCCGTACCCAATGAGCAGTTCTTC

d_gene: TRBD1
len: 16
j_gene: TRBJ2-5
abundance: few
v_gene: TRBV2
CDR3aa: CASSQGQGERKETQYF
CDR3nt: TGTGCCAGCAGCCAGGGACAGGGCGAGAGAAAAGAGACCCAGTACTTC

d_gene: TRBD1
len: 14
j_gene: TRBJ1-5
abundance: few
v_gene: TRBV20-1
CDR3aa: CSAREGGGAQPQHF
CDR3nt: TGCAGTGCTAGAGAAGGAGGGGGCGCCCAGCCCCAGCATTTT